This entry lists 5 T cell receptor beta chains sequenced from one sample in a study of human T cells and chemical hapten exposure. TCRdb reanalysed the RACE reads using MiXCR and keeps one entry per CDR3 protein. The repertoire holds 120,000 or so distinct CDR3 sequences, with roughly 14% as singletons. The time point denotes: pre-sensitization, week 0. The treatment was: therapeutic diphenylcyclopropenone sensitization with weekly scalp DPC. The source was whole blood, collected in connection with sensitization to the hapten diphenylcyclopropenone (DPC). The source of these receptors is a woman between 18 and 30 years old with alopecia areata. Some clones in this sample may be carry-over from other donors' samples.

The chain recombines TRBV18 with TRBJ2-1, with D possibly being TRBD1 (6 bases). In germline, CDR1 is KGHSH, CDR2 LQKENI. Between the trimmed V and J ends, which lost 2 bases and 8 bases, there was a span of 13 bases. This CDR3 spans 14 amino acids. The DNA of the CDR3 is TGTGCCAGCTCACCAAACCGGCAGGGGCATGAGCAGTTCTTC. It is translated as CASSPNRQGHEQFF.

This chain joins TRBV7-2 and TRBJ1-5; D perhaps matches TRBD1 (5 bases). V was trimmed by 4 bases and J by 0 bases, leaving 7 bases between them. The CDR3 contains 14 residues. CDR1 SGHTA and CDR2 FQGNSA come from the germline V gene. The CDR3 coding sequence is TGTGCCAGCAGCTGGGGGGTTAGCAATCAGCCCCAGCATTTT. Its translation is CASSWGVSNQPQHF.

In its sample, this clonotype was seen a few times. This rearrangement joins TRBV6-5 to TRBJ1-1, with 7 bases fitting TRBD1. This CDR3 has 19 amino acids. Looked up from germline, CDR1 is MNHEY and CDR2 is SVGAGI. V shed 2 bases and J 4 bases; nucleotides not matched to a gene: 19. The DNA of the CDR3 is TGTGCCAGCAGTTACCCCGGGCCGACAGGGACCCTGCGTGCCACTGAAGCTTTCTTT. It yields the protein CASSYPGPTGTLRATEAFF.

Here the CDR3 reads CASSQDYGTGGETQYF. The CDR3 DNA follows: TGCGCCAGCAGCCAAGACTACGGGACAGGGGGAGAGACCCAGTACTTC. The chain joins TRBV4-3 to TRBJ2-5; 11 nucleotides match TRBD1. Germline lookup yields CDR1 LGHNA and CDR2 YSLEER. V trimming: 0 bases; J trimming: 4 bases; junction bases outside the gene matches: 4. This CDR3 is built from 16 residues.

This clonotype has more than one count but fewer than ten. The rearrangement links TRBV7-9 to TRBJ1-3; D uncertain. Trimming stripped 9 bases from V and 0 bases from J, with 12 bases between. This CDR3 is built from 14 residues. CDR1 and CDR2 (germline): SEHNR, FQNEAQ (reference sequence). CDR3 residues: CASDNSASGNTIYF. CDR3 coding DNA: TGTGCCAGTGATAACAGTGCCTCTGGAAACACCATATATTTT.